This T cell receptor (beta chain) was captured by sequencing in a study of T cell repertoires in cytomegalovirus infection. At the level of the study: Used in the study were CMV epitopes, some recently identified and HLA-C-restricted, others well-studied and HLA-B-restricted. Matching HLA type and CMV infection were both indicated by public TCR beta signatures.

A note on this clonotype: Its antigen is currently unknown.

TCRdb ran MiXCR on the reads and lists one entry per CDR3 protein. The sample lists about 360,000 distinct CDR3 sequences, nearly 35% occurring once. Study results and caveats: Clonotypes of TCR beta that were HLA-C-restricted and CMV-specific dominated the ex vivo response.

The sequence was collected from a human donor in good health (CMV status not recorded). Some clones in this sample may be carry-over from other donors' samples. Specimen: cultured PBMCs, collected from culture after CMV antigen stimulation.

CDR3 amino acids: CASSPGRLLSQPQHF. The CDR3 DNA reads as TGTGCCAGCAGCCCAGGGCGCCTCCTCAGTCAGCCCCAGCATTTT. The rearrangement links TRBV7-2 to TRBJ1-5; TRBD1 might be the D (5 bases). Trimming pared 5 bases from V and 6 bases from J, leaving 17 bases between. Germline V gene sequence: CDR1 SGHTA, CDR2 FQGNSA. CDR3 length: 15 amino acids. The full variable domain, in which reference TRBV7-2 and TRBJ1-5 provide the parts outside the CDR3, is GAGVSQSPSNKVTEKGKDVELRCDPISGHTALYWYRQSLGQGLEFLIYFQGNSAPDKSGLPSDRFSAERTGGSVSTLTIQRTQQEDSAVYLCASSPGRLLSQPQHFGDGTRLSIL.